This TCR beta chain emerged from a study of early T cells in non-severe SARS-CoV-2 infection. Unique molecular identifiers were affixed to single, distinct cDNA molecules. MiXCR was run by TCRdb on the 5' RACE reads, yielding one entry per CDR3 protein. Of about 84,000 distinct CDR3 sequences in the sample, 12% were seen once. V was shortened by 1 base and J by 0 bases, with 4 bases between the two germline ends. This CDR3 has 14 amino acids. V usage is TRBV12-3 or TRBV12-4 and J usage is TRBJ2-1; D gene unclear. The sample taken for sequencing was whole blood. This TCR derives from an adult who was a healthcare worker with PCR-confirmed SARS-CoV-2 infection or an uninfected control (not recorded which). The CDR3 coding sequence is TGTGCCAGCAGTTTAGGGATCTCCTACAATGAGCAGTTCTTC. Protein product: CASSLGISYNEQFF.